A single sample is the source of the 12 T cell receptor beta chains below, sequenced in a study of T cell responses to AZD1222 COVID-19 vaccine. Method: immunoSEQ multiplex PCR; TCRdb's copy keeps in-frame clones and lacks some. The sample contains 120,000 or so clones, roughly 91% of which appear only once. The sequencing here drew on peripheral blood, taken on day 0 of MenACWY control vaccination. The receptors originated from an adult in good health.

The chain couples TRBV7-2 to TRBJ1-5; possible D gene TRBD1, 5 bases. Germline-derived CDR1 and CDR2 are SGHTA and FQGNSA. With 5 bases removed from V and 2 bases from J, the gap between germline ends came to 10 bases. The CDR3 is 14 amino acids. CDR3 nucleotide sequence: TGTGCCAGCAGCCTCGGGGGGGGCAATCAGCCCCAGCATTTT. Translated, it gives CASSLGGGNQPQHF.

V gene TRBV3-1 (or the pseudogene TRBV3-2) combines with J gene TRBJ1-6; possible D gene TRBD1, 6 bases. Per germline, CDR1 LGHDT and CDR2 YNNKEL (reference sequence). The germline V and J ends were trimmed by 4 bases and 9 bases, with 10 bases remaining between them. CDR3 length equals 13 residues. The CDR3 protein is CASSRTEGSPLHF. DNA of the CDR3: TGTGCCAGCAGCCGGACAGAGGGTTCACCCCTCCACTTT.

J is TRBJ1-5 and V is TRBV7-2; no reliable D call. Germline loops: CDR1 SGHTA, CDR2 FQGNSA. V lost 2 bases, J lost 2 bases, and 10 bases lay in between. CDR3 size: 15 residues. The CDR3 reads CASSLWHSGNQPQHF. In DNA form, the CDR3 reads TGTGCCAGCAGCTTATGGCATTCGGGCAATCAGCCCCAGCATTTT.

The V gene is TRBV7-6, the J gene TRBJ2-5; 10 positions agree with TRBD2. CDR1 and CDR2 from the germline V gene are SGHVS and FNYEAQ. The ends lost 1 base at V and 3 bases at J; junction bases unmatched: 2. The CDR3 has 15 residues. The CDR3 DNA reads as TGTGCCAGCAGCTTAGTAGGACTAGCGGAAGAGACCCAGTACTTC. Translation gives CASSLVGLAEETQYF. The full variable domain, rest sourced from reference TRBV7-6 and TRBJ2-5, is GAGVSQSPRYKVTKRGQDVALRCDPISGHVSLYWYRQALGQGPEFLTYFNYEAQQDKSGLPNDRFSAERPEGSISTLTIQRTEQRDSAMYRCASSLVGLAEETQYFGPGTRLLVL.

In nucleotides, the CDR3 is TGTGCCTGGAAGACAGGCTATGGCTACACCTTC. This encodes CAWKTGYGYTF. This sequence joins TRBV30 and TRBJ1-2; D may be TRBD1 (6 bases). V lost 4 bases to trimming and J lost 4 bases, with 7 bases between them. Germline V lookup: CDR1 GTSNPN, CDR2 SVGIG (reference sequence). The CDR3 sequence is 11 residues long. Supplemented by reference TRBV30 and TRBJ1-2, the full variable domain reads SQTIHQWPATLVQPVGSPLSLECTVEGTSNPNLYWYRQAAGRGLQLLFYSVGIGQISSEVPQNLSASRPQDRQFILSSKKLLLSDSGFYLCAWKTGYGYTFGSGTRLTVV.

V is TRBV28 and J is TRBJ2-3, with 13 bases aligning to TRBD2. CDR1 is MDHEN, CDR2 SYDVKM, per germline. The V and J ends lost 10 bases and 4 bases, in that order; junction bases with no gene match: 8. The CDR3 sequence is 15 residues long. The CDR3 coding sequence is TGTGCCATCCCGGGACTAGCGGGACCGTCAGATACGCAGTATTTT. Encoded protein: CAIPGLAGPSDTQYF.

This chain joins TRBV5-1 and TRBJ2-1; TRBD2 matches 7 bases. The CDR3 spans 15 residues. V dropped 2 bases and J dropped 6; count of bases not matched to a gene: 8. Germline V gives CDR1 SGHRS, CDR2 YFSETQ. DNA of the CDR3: TGCGCCAGCAGCTTACAAGCGGGACCTAGCAATGAGCAGTTCTTC. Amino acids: CASSLQAGPSNEQFF.

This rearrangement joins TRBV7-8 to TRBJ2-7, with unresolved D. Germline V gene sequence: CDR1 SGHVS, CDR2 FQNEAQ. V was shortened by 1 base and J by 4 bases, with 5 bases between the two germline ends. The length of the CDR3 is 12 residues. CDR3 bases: TGTGCCAGCAGCTTAGAAGCTTACGAGCAGTACTTC. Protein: CASSLEAYEQYF.

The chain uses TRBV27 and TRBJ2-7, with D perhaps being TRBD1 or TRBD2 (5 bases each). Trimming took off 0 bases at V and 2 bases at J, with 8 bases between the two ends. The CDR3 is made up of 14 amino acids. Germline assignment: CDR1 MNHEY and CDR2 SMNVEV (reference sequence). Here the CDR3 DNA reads TGTGCCAGCAGTTTATCCCGGGGCCCCTACGAGCAGTACGTC. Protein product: CASSLSRGPYEQYV.

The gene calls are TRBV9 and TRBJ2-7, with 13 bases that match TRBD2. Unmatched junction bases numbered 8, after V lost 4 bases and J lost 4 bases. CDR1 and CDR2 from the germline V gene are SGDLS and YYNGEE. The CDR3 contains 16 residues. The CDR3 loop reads CASSPGTSGTEYEQYF. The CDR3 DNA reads TGTGCCAGCAGCCCCGGGACTAGCGGGACAGAATACGAGCAGTACTTC. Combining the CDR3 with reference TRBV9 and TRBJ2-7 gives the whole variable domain DSGVTQTPKHLITATGQRVTLRCSPRSGDLSVYWYQQSLDQGLQFLIQYYNGEERAKGNILERFSAQQFPDLHSELNLSSLELGDSALYFCASSPGTSGTEYEQYFGPGTRLTVT.

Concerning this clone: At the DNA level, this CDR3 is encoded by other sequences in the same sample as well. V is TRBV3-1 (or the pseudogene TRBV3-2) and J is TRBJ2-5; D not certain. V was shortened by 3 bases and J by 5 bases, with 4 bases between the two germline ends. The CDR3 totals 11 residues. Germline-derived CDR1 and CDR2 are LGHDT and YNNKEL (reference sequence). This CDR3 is CASSQGETQYF. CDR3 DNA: TGTGCCAGCAGCCAGGGGGAGACCCAGTACTTC.

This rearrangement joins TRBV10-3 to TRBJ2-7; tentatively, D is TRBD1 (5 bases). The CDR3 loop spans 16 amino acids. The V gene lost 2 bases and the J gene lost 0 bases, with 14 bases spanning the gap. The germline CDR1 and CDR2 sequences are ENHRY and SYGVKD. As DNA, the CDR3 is TGTGCCATCAGTGAGGCAGGGTCCCTAAGCTCCTACGAGCAGTACTTC. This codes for CAISEAGSLSSYEQYF.